This T cell receptor (beta chain) comes out of a study of monozygotic twins with cystic fibrosis. Whole-study context: Three micrograms of fragmented DNA underwent approximately 15 PCR cycles for library preparation.

In germline, CDR1 is MDHEN, CDR2 SYDVKM. This CDR3 contains 15 residues. Between the trimmed V and J ends, which lost 4 bases and 3 bases, there was a span of 15 bases. Repertoires were generated with immunoSEQ multiplex PCR, while TCRdb's copy carries only in-frame clones and drops some. The table includes 15,000 or so clones, roughly nine tenths detected once. The receptor was derived from a boy between 10 and 17 years old with cystic fibrosis. This rearrangement joins TRBV28 to TRBJ1-1; TRBD1 might be the D (6 bases). Sample: blood. The CDR3 DNA reads as TGTGCCAGCAGTTCACCGCACAGGGAGCACACTGAAGCTTTCTTT. Translation gives CASSSPHREHTEAFF.